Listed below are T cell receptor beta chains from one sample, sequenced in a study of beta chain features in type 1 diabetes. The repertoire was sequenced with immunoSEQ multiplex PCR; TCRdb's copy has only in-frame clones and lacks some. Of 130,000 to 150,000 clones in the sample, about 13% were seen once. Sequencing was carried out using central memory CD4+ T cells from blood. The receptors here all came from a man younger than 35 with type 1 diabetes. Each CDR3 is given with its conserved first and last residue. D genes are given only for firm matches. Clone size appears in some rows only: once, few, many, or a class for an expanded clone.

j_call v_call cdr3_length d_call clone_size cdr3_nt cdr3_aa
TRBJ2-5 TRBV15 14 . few TGTGCCACCAGCAGAGTCGGCCCAGGGGAGACCCAGTACTTC CATSRVGPGETQYF
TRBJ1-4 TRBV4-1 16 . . TGCGCCAGCAGCCAAGCTCTTTTTCAGATTGATGAAAAACTGTTTTTT CASSQALFQIDEKLFF
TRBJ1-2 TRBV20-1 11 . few TGCAGTGCTAGTACCGTGTATGGCTACACCTTC CSASTVYGYTF
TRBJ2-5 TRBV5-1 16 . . TGCGCCAGCAGGAGGGACCTAGCCAGCGGCGGAGAGACCCAGTACTTC CASRRDLASGGETQYF
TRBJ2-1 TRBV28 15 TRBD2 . TGTGCCAGCAGTGATAGCGGGGTCGCCTACAATGAGCAGTTCTTC CASSDSGVAYNEQFF
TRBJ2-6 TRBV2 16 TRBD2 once TGTGCCAGCAGTGACGAGCGGGGGTCTGGGGCCAACGTCCTGACTTTC CASSDERGSGANVLTF
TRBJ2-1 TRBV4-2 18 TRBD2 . TGTGCCAGCAGCCAAGACACTAGCGGGGGGCCTTATAAGGATGAGCAGTTCTTC CASSQDTSGGPYKDEQFF
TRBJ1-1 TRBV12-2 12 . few TGTGCAAGTCGCTTCCTCGGGGCTGAAGCTTTCTTT CASRFLGAEAFF
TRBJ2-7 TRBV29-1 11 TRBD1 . TGCAGCGTTCGACAGGGTGCCGAGCAGTACTTC CSVRQGAEQYF
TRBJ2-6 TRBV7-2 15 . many TGTGCCAGCAGAACAGGGATCTCTGGGGCCAACGTCCTGACTTTC CASRTGISGANVLTF
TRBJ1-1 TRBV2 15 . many TGTGCCAGCAGTGGTAGCGGCAGGGAGTACACTGAAGCTTTCTTT CASSGSGREYTEAFF
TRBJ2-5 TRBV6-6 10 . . TGTGCCAGCAGGAGAGAGACCCAGTACTTC CASRRETQYF
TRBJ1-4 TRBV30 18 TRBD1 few TGTGCCTGGACCATACCGGGACAGGGATATGCAACTAATGAAAAACTGTTTTTT CAWTIPGQGYATNEKLFF
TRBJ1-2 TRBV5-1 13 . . TGCGCCAGCAGCTCTCGGTTTATCGATGGCTACACCTTC CASSSRFIDGYTF
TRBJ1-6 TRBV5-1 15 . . TGCGCCAGCAGCTTGGCCACAATTGGCACTTCACCCCTCCACTTT CASSLATIGTSPLHF
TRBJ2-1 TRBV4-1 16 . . TGCGCCAGCAGCCAAGAAGGCCGGGACCCCTACAATGAGCAGTTCTTC CASSQEGRDPYNEQFF
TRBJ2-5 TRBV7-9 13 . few TGTGCCAGCAGCTTCCAGGCGGGACCTGAGCAGTACTTC CASSFQAGPEQYF